This TCR beta chain is from a study of cytomegalovirus exposure and HLA in healthy donors. The study, taken as a whole, reports: Using a false discovery rate of 0.05, a later analysis showed that approximately 17,000 TCR beta sequences were associated with HLA alleles. The study reported that TCR beta sequences accurately predicted HLA-A and HLA-B alleles in most subjects.

Worth noting for this clone: Its specificity is not known.

Germline trimming cut 3 bases from V and 6 bases from J; bases unmatched to any gene: 6. The V gene's germline CDR1 is SGHVS and CDR2 FQNEAQ. The CDR3 contains 14 residues. The PCR employed 60 Vbeta primers together with 13 Jbeta primers. Some clones are missing from TCRdb's copy, which holds only in-frame ones; the method was immunoSEQ multiplex PCR. The table has about 76,000 clones, approximately 78% seen once. Sequencing was carried out using PBMCs. J is TRBJ2-7 and V is TRBV7-8, with TRBD2 identical over 9 bases. The clonotype originates from a male donor in good health and CMV-seropositive. CDR3 in amino acids: CASSLGSGRGEQYF. CDR3 nucleotides: TGTGCCAGCAGCTTGGGTAGCGGGAGAGGCGAGCAGTACTTC. The whole variable domain, filled in from reference TRBV7-8 and TRBJ2-7, reads GAGVSQSPRYKVAKRGQDVALRCDPISGHVSLFWYQQALGQGPEFLTYFQNEAQLDKSGLPSDRFFAERPEGSVSTLKIQRTQQEDSAVYLCASSLGSGRGEQYFGPGTRLTVT.